Detailed here is one T cell receptor (beta chain). Original data processing: Counts of nucleated cells, estimated from reference gene primer amplification, were obtained. Profiled with immunoSEQ multiplex PCR; TCRdb holds only in-frame clones, not every one. That table supplies the V and J calls and clone size; D and trimming were determined from the DNA. Of 200,000 to 250,000 clones in the sample, almost 90% were seen once. The CDR3 is made up of 14 amino acids. The germline CDR1 and CDR2 sequences are MNHEY and SVGAGI. With V trimmed by 7 bases and J by 1 base, 5 bases remained unmatched. This sample is drawn from a study of blood T cell repertoires in COVID-19. For the study at large: Samples of COVID-19 (acute and convalescent) were obtained from the United States, Italy and Spain. Sources were T cells, B-cell-depleted T cells, or PBMCs; the material itself was cDNA or gDNA.

The sequenced material came from peripheral blood. This sequence was found in an older woman with acute or convalescent COVID-19. This sequence joins TRBV6-5 and TRBJ1-1; 8 bases align to TRBD1. CDR3 loop: CASNKQGGNTEAFF. CDR3 DNA sequence: TGTGCCAGCAACAAACAGGGGGGGAACACTGAAGCTTTCTTT.